Shown below are 21 T cell receptor beta chains from a single sample sequenced in a study of T cell repertoires in cytomegalovirus infection. These TCRs are of unknown antigen specificity. Using its own MiXCR run on the reads, TCRdb lists one record per CDR3 protein. Here the sample spans about 920,000 distinct CDR3 sequences, roughly 31% being singletons. The source was cultured CD8+ T cells from PBMCs, collected from culture after CMV antigen stimulation. These receptors were collected from a human donor in good health (CMV status not recorded). Some clones in this sample may be carry-over from other donors' samples.

In its sample, this clonotype was seen many times. This chain uses TRBV7-9 with TRBJ2-2; TRBD1 matches 7 bases. V shed 4 bases and J 5 bases; nucleotides not matched to a gene: 13. The CDR3 runs to 17 residues. CDR1 and CDR2 from the germline V gene are SEHNR and FQNEAQ (reference sequence). The CDR3 protein is CASSSKTGPSYTGELFF. CDR3 coding DNA: TGTGCCAGCAGCTCTAAGACAGGGCCCAGTTATACCGGGGAGCTGTTTTTT.

This clonotype turned up a few times. This chain joins TRBV2 and TRBJ2-1, with TRBD1 identical over 8 bases. The V gene's germline CDR1 is SNHLY and CDR2 FYNNEI. J gave up 0 bases and V 8 bases, and 3 bases lay outside the gene matches. The CDR3 consists of 14 residues. In DNA form, the CDR3 reads TGTGCCAGCCGACAGGGGCCCTCCTACAATGAGCAGTTCTTC. Translating gives CASRQGPSYNEQFF.

This clonotype was recorded a few times. The chain recombines TRBV11-1 with TRBJ1-1, with 9 positions matching TRBD1. The CDR3 spans 13 residues. Germline V gene sequence: CDR1 SGHAT, CDR2 FQDESV (reference sequence). V trimming: 5 bases; J trimming: 5 bases; junction bases outside the gene matches: 3. CDR3 in amino acids: CASSHRGRTEAFF. In DNA, the CDR3 is TGTGCCAGCAGCCACAGGGGGCGGACTGAAGCTTTCTTT.

This clonotype was counted at least ten times. The V gene is TRBV7-6, the J gene TRBJ2-5; 9 positions match TRBD2. CDR1 SGHVS and CDR2 FNYEAQ come from the germline V gene. The CDR3 extends over 14 amino acids. Losses at the gene ends were 5 bases for V and 4 bases for J; bases not matched to a gene: 5. The CDR3 protein is CASSQRGEGETQYF. In nucleotides, the CDR3 is TGTGCCAGCAGCCAGCGGGGGGAGGGAGAGACCCAGTACTTC.

This clonotype appeared a few times. V usage is TRBV7-9 and J usage is TRBJ1-4; possibly TRBD1 for D (6 bases). The V end was cut by 5 bases, the J end by 7 bases, with 17 bases between. The length of the CDR3 is 15 residues. CDR1 and CDR2 (germline): SEHNR, FQNEAQ (reference sequence). The CDR3 here is CASSTLAGASEKLFF. The CDR3, as DNA: TGTGCCAGCAGCACCCTGGCGGGGGCTAGTGAAAAACTGTTTTTT.

This clonotype was detected many times. The V gene is TRBV12-3 or TRBV12-4, the J gene TRBJ2-1; D possibly corresponds to TRBD1 (7 bases). This CDR3 contains 13 residues. V was shortened by 5 bases and J by 9 bases, with 14 bases between the two germline ends. The CDR3 bases are TGTGCCAGCAGTCTTCACCAGGGGGGTGAGCAGTTCTTC. Translating gives CASSLHQGGEQFF.

This clonotype was seen many times. The chain has TRBV7-9 and TRBJ2-3; a weak D match, TRBD1 (5 bases). CDR1 is SEHNR and CDR2 is FQNEAQ in the germline V gene (reference sequence). This CDR3 spans 16 amino acids. The germline V and J ends were trimmed by 2 bases and 0 bases, with 12 bases remaining between them. The CDR3 loop is CASSLSPQGSTDTQYF. DNA for the CDR3: TGTGCCAGCAGCTTAAGTCCTCAGGGAAGCACAGATACGCAGTATTTT.

V gene TRBV13 combines with J gene TRBJ1-1; D is undetermined. This CDR3 has 16 amino acids. Germline CDR1 PRHDT, CDR2 FYEKMQ (reference sequence). V lost 5 bases and J lost 2, with 18 bases in between. The CDR3 DNA reads TGTGCCAGCAGCCTAAGACCCCATATAATCAACACTGAAGCTTTCTTT. Protein product: CASSLRPHIINTEAFF.

This clonotype has only one observation. The chain links TRBV6-1 to TRBJ2-1; D gene uncertain. The CDR3 sequence is 13 residues long. Germline V lookup: CDR1 MNHNS, CDR2 SASEGT. The V gene lost 4 bases and the J gene lost 3 bases, with 7 bases spanning the gap. The CDR3, as DNA: TGTGCCAGCAGTGTTTACTTCTACAATGAGCAGTTCTTC. Translation gives CASSVYFYNEQFF.

The gene calls are TRBV7-9 and TRBJ1-1; 8 bases map to TRBD1. This CDR3 region has 16 residues. Trimming took 0 bases from V and 5 from J; bases not matched to a gene: 8. Looked up from germline, CDR1 is SEHNR and CDR2 is FQNEAQ (reference sequence). This chain's CDR3 is CASSLAPGGGWTEAFF. CDR3 sequence (DNA): TGTGCCAGCAGCTTAGCGCCAGGGGGCGGTTGGACTGAAGCTTTCTTT. Full variable domain (remainder filled in from reference TRBV7-9 and TRBJ1-1): DTGVSQNPRHKITKRGQNVTFRCDPISEHNRLYWYRQTLGQGPEFLTYFQNEAQLEKSRLLSDRFSAERPKGSFSTLEIQRTEQGDSAMYLCASSLAPGGGWTEAFFGQGTRLTVV.

This clonotype has more than one count but fewer than ten. The J gene is TRBJ1-2, the V gene TRBV5-1; 9 bases align to TRBD1. Trimming cost V 4 bases and J 6 bases; bases outside gene matches: 10. The CDR3 is 15 residues long. CDR1 is SGHRS and CDR2 is YFSETQ in the germline V gene. CDR3 amino acids: CASSLRTGDWDGYTF. The CDR3 nucleotides read TGCGCCAGCAGCCTCCGGACAGGGGACTGGGATGGCTACACCTTC. Supplemented by reference TRBV5-1 and TRBJ1-2, the full variable domain reads KAGVTQTPRYLIKTRGQQVTLSCSPISGHRSVSWYQQTPGQGLQFLFEYFSETQRNKGNFPGRFSGRQFSNSRSEMNVSTLELGDSALYLCASSLRTGDWDGYTFGSGTRLTVV.

This clonotype was counted between two and nine times. The gene calls are TRBV19 and TRBJ2-1; D assignment may be TRBD1 or TRBD2 (6 bases each). Trimming left V 9 bases short and J 16 bases short, with 31 bases between. CDR3 length: 15 residues. The germline V gene encodes CDR1 LNHDA and CDR2 SQIVND (reference sequence). The CDR3 DNA reads TGTGCCAGCGAAGACGGGGGCCCCTCCGTGGTGCGCAAATTCTTC. Its translation: CASEDGGPSVVRKFF.

This sequence joins TRBV4-3 and TRBJ2-1, with TRBD2 matching 8 bases. V was pared by 0 bases and J by 5 bases, with 12 bases of the junction left unmatched. This CDR3 is built from 18 residues. The germline gives CDR1 LGHNA, CDR2 YSLEER. CDR3: CASSQDPLAGTTDNEQFF. The CDR3 coding sequence is TGCGCCAGCAGCCAAGACCCCTTAGCGGGGACCACCGACAATGAGCAGTTCTTC.

The CDR3 here is CSAEGTDGYTF. CDR3 nucleotide sequence: TGCAGCGCTGAGGGGACAGATGGCTACACCTTC. The chain couples TRBV29-1 to TRBJ1-2, with TRBD1 identical over 7 bases. The CDR3 extends over 11 amino acids. Germline V CDR1 and CDR2: SQVTM, ANQGSEA. Germline trimming cut 7 bases from V and 6 bases from J; bases unmatched to any gene: 5.

This chain connects TRBV19 to TRBJ1-2; D remains ambiguous. The V gene lost 2 bases and the J gene lost 0 bases, with 10 bases spanning the gap. Germline lookup yields CDR1 LNHDA and CDR2 SQIVND (reference sequence). CDR3 length: 15 residues. In nucleotides, the CDR3 is TGTGCCAGTAGTATAAATACGGTGGCTAACTATGGCTACACCTTC. It yields the protein CASSINTVANYGYTF.

This clonotype occurred a few times. The chain uses TRBV6-8 and TRBJ2-5; 11 positions agree with TRBD2. CDR3 length: 15 amino acids. Germline-derived CDR1 and CDR2 are MNHGY and SAAAGT. The V and J ends lost 2 bases and 4 bases, in that order; junction bases with no gene match: 3. CDR3 in DNA: TGTGCCAGCAGTTACACGGGACTAGCGGCAGAGACCCAGTACTTC. Residues: CASSYTGLAAETQYF.

The chain uses TRBV7-6 and TRBJ2-2; D tentatively reads TRBD1 or TRBD2 (5 bases each). Between the trimmed V and J ends, which lost 2 bases and 4 bases, there was a span of 14 bases. Per germline, CDR1 SGHVS and CDR2 FNYEAQ. This CDR3 is built from 16 residues. This CDR3 reads CASSLLGEISTGELFF. Written as DNA, the CDR3 is TGTGCCAGCAGCTTACTGGGGGAAATCAGCACCGGGGAGCTGTTTTTT. Full variable domain (outside the CDR3, taken from reference TRBV7-6 and TRBJ2-2): GAGVSQSPRYKVTKRGQDVALRCDPISGHVSLYWYRQALGQGPEFLTYFNYEAQQDKSGLPNDRFSAERPEGSISTLTIQRTEQRDSAMYRCASSLLGEISTGELFFGEGSRLTVL.

At least ten counts were recorded for this clonotype. This sequence joins TRBV7-9 and TRBJ2-7, with TRBD2 as a possible D gene (6 bases). The CDR3 is 13 residues long. V was trimmed by 5 bases and J by 7 bases, leaving 15 bases between them. CDR1 and CDR2 from the germline V gene are SEHNR and FQNEAQ (reference sequence). CDR3 sequence (DNA): TGTGCCAGCAGCCCAGAGGGAGGTCCGGAGCAGTACTTC. This sequence encodes CASSPEGGPEQYF.

V usage is TRBV7-6 and J usage is TRBJ1-1, with D possibly being TRBD1 (5 bases). The CDR3 covers 13 residues. Germline V CDR1 and CDR2: SGHVS, FNYEAQ. V dropped 5 bases and J dropped 4 bases, with 11 bases sitting between them. The CDR3 coding sequence is TGTGCCAGCAGCCAGACAGAGGTCACTGAAGCTTTCTTT. Its protein is CASSQTEVTEAFF.

This chain links TRBV29-1 with TRBJ2-7, with 10 bases matching TRBD1. Germline V gene lookup returns CDR1 SQVTM and CDR2 ANQGSEA. This CDR3 spans 14 amino acids. With V trimmed by 4 bases and J by 3 bases, 6 bases remained unmatched. The CDR3 bases are TGCAGCGTTGGGGGCCGGGACAGGGGCTACGAGCAGTACTTC. Amino acid sequence: CSVGGRDRGYEQYF.

A note on this clonotype: With a much larger clone just one base away, this may be a read error. This chain connects TRBV7-2 to TRBJ1-2, with no clear D. The CDR3 length is 13 residues. Germline V lookup: CDR1 SGHTA, CDR2 FQGNSA. The chain's CDR3 is CVSSPFWARGYTF. The CDR3 region has the DNA TGTGTCAGCAGCCCGTTTTGGGCTCGGGGCTACACCTTC.